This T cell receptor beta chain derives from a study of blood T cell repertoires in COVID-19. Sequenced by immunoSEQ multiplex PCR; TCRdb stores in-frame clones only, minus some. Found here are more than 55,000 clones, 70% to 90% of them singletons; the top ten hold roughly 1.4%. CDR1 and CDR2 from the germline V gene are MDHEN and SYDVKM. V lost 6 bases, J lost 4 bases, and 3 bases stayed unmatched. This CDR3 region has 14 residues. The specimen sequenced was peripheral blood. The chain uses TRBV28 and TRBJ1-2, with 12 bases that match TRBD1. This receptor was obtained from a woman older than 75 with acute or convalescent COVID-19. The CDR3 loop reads CASSGTGGAYGYTF. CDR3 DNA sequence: TGTGCCAGCAGCGGGACAGGGGGCGCCTATGGCTACACCTTC.